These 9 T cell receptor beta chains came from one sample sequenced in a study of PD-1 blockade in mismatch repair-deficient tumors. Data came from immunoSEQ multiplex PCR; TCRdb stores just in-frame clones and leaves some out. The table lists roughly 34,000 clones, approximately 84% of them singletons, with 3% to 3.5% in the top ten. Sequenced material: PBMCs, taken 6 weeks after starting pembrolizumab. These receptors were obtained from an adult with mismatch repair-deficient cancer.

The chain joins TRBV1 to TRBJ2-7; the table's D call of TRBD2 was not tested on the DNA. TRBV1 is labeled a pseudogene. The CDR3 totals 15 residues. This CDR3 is CTSSQGLAGAYEQYF. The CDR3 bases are TGCACCAGCAGCCAAGGACTAGCGGGCGCCTACGAGCAGTACTTC.

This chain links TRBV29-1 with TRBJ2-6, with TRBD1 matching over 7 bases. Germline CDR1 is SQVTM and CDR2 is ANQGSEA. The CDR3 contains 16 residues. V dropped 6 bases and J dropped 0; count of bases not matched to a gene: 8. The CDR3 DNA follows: TGCAGCGTCCCCGACAGGGAGAGCTCTGGGGCCAACGTCCTGACTTTC. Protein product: CSVPDRESSGANVLTF.

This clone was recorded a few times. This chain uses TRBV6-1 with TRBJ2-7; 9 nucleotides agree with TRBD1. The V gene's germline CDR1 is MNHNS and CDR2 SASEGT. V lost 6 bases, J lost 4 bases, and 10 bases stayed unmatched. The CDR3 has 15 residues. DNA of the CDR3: TGTGCCAGCAGCGGAACGGGACAGGGATCGTACGAGCAGTACTTC. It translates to CASSGTGQGSYEQYF.

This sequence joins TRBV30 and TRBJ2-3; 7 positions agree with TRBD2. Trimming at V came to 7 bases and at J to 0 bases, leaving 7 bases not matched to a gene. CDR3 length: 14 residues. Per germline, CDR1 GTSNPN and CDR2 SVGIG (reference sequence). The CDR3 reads CASPLAGSTDTQYF. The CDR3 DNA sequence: TGTGCCTCGCCCTTAGCGGGTAGCACAGATACGCAGTATTTT.

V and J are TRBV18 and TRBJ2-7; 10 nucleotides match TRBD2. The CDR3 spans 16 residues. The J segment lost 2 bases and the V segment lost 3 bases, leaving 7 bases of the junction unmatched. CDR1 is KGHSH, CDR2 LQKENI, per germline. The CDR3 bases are TGTGCCAGCTCACCCCCGGCTAGCGGGGGCCCCTACGAGCAGTACTTC. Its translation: CASSPPASGGPYEQYF.

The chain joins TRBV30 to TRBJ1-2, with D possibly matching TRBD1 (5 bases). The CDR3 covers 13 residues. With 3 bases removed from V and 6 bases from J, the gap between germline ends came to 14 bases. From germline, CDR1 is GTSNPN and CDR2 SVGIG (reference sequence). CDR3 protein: CAWSQGAGHGYTF. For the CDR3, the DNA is TGTGCCTGGAGCCAAGGGGCCGGACATGGCTACACCTTC.

The DNA of the CDR3 is TGTGCCAGCAGCCCCCAACAGGGAATCCACACCTTC. Amino acid sequence: CASSPQQGIHTF. The chain joins TRBV7-8 to TRBJ1-2, with D possibly matching TRBD1 (6 bases). This CDR3 has 12 amino acids. Trimming removed 5 bases at V and 12 bases at J, with 16 bases between. Per germline, CDR1 SGHVS and CDR2 FQNEAQ.

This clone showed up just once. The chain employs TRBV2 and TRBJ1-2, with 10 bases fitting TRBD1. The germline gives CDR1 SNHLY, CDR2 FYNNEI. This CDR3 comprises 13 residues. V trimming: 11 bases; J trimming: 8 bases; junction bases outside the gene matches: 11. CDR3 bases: TGTGCCGGAAAGGGACAGGGGATGGGAGGCTACACCTTC. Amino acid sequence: CAGKGQGMGGYTF.

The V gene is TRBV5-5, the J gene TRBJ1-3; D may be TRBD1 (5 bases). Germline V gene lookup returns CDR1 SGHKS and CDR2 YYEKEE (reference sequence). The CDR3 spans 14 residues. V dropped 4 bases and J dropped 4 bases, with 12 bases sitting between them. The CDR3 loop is CASSIGTGGNTIYF. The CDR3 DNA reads TGTGCCAGCAGCATCGGGACTGGCGGAAACACCATATATTTT.